These 7 T cell receptor beta chains were all obtained from the same sample, sequenced in a study of shared clonotypes between healthy human individuals. Clones were sequenced by immunoSEQ multiplex PCR, and TCRdb holds only the in-frame ones, with some missing. The table has approximately 330,000 clones, roughly 80% seen once. Input material: memory CD4+ T cells sorted from blood. The sample's subset: CD45RA-negative fraction. The receptors derive from a man younger than 45 in good health.

The rearrangement joins TRBV27 to TRBJ1-2; 8 nucleotides line up with TRBD1. With 6 bases clipped from V and 4 bases from J, the junction kept 7 bases outside the gene matches. The CDR3 is 14 amino acids. In germline, CDR1 is MNHEY, CDR2 SMNVEV (reference sequence). The CDR3 is CASRTGQVSYGYTF. The CDR3 coding sequence is TGTGCCAGCAGAACGGGACAGGTATCCTATGGCTACACCTTC.

The V and J genes are TRBV9 and TRBJ2-3; TRBD2 is a possible D gene (6 bases). Trimming took 6 bases from V and 2 from J, leaving 13 bases between them. CDR1 and CDR2 from the germline V gene are SGDLS and YYNGEE. CDR3 length equals 14 residues. CDR3: CASKSGLHTDTQYF. CDR3 DNA: TGTGCCAGCAAATCGGGACTTCACACAGATACGCAGTATTTT.

J is TRBJ1-2 and V is TRBV6-5; D is possibly TRBD1 (5 bases). Germline V gene sequence: CDR1 MNHEY, CDR2 SVGAGI. Trimming removed 0 bases from V and 4 bases from J, with 6 bases in between. This CDR3 is 13 amino acids long. The CDR3 nucleotides are TGTGCCAGCAGTTACTCGGGGCCCTATGGCTACACCTTC. Translated: CASSYSGPYGYTF.

Remarks on this clone: The sample contains more than one DNA sequence encoding this CDR3. The chain recombines TRBV2 with TRBJ2-5; tentative D call: TRBD1 (5 bases). CDR1 and CDR2 (germline): SNHLY, FYNNEI. This CDR3 contains 14 residues. V lost 3 bases, J lost 2 bases, and 10 bases lay in between. The CDR3 DNA reads TGTGCCAGCAGTGAGTTGACAGCGCAAGAGACCCAGTACTTC. This translates into CASSELTAQETQYF.

To note about this clone: Other DNA variants within this sample encode the same CDR3. The chain links TRBV14 to TRBJ1-3; D is uncertain. The CDR3 consists of 17 residues. Looked up from germline, CDR1 is SGHDN and CDR2 is FVKESK. V was cut by 0 bases and J by 0 bases, with 12 bases left in between. CDR3 in DNA: TGTGCCAGCAGCCAAGAAGTGGGCCGCTTCTCTGGAAACACCATATATTTT. Residues: CASSQEVGRFSGNTIYF.

This rearrangement joins TRBV25-1 to TRBJ2-1, with TRBD1 as a possible D gene (5 bases). The germline V and J ends were trimmed by 2 bases and 8 bases, with 10 bases remaining between them. Germline CDR1 is MGHDK and CDR2 is SYGVNS. This CDR3 has 13 amino acids. CDR3 in amino acids: CASSEPGYHEQFF. The DNA of the CDR3 is TGTGCCAGCAGTGAACCAGGGTACCATGAGCAGTTCTTC.

V is TRBV7-8 and J is TRBJ2-3; TRBD2 might be the D (6 bases). V lost 1 base to trimming and J lost 8 bases, with 16 bases between them. The CDR3 is 15 residues long. Germline CDR1 reads SGHVS; CDR2 reads FQNEAQ. The CDR3 nucleotides read TGTGCCAGCAGCTTAGGAGAGGGACGAGCGGGTACGCAGTATTTT. Translating gives CASSLGEGRAGTQYF.